These 19 T cell receptor beta chains came from one sample sequenced in a study of T cell responses to AZD1222 COVID-19 vaccine. The repertoire was sequenced with immunoSEQ multiplex PCR; TCRdb's copy has only in-frame clones and lacks some. The top ten clones hold around 2.9% of a sample with 150,000 to 200,000 clones, less than 95% of them seen once. The sample was peripheral blood, taken on day 0 of AZD1222 vaccination. All receptors derive from an adult in good health.

By share of the sample, this clone is medium-sized. The CDR3 bases are TGTGCCAGCAGTGAGGGGCGGGCGGGCCCCCGGAGGCCCCAGCATTTT. It codes for CASSEGRAGPRRPQHF. The chain has TRBV6-1 and TRBJ1-5; a possible D gene is TRBD1 (5 bases). Trimming pared 3 bases from V and 9 bases from J, leaving 21 bases between. The germline CDR1 and CDR2 sequences are MNHNS and SASEGT. CDR3 length equals 16 residues.

The sample holds one count of this clone. The chain recombines TRBV5-1 with TRBJ2-7, with a tentative D call TRBD2 (5 bases). The V end was cut by 0 bases, the J end by 4 bases, with 17 bases between. Germline V gives CDR1 SGHRS, CDR2 YFSETQ. The CDR3 length is 16 residues. CDR3 in amino acids: CASSLDGFQAGYEQYF. Here the CDR3 DNA reads TGCGCCAGCAGCTTGGACGGGTTTCAGGCGGGTTACGAGCAGTACTTC. Drawing the rest from reference TRBV5-1 and TRBJ2-7, the complete variable domain is KAGVTQTPRYLIKTRGQQVTLSCSPISGHRSVSWYQQTPGQGLQFLFEYFSETQRNKGNFPGRFSGRQFSNSRSEMNVSTLELGDSALYLCASSLDGFQAGYEQYFGPGTRLTVT.

The chain joins TRBV5-1 to TRBJ2-3; D unclear. The germline V and J ends were trimmed by 7 bases and 0 bases, with 6 bases remaining between them. This CDR3 is 12 amino acids long. Germline lookup yields CDR1 SGHRS and CDR2 YFSETQ. The chain's CDR3 is CASRRSTDTQYF. DNA of the CDR3: TGCGCCAGCCGACGTAGCACAGATACGCAGTATTTT.

The V gene is TRBV7-6, the J gene TRBJ2-7; TRBD1 agrees at 8 bases. J was trimmed by 2 bases and V by 4 bases; bases with no gene match: 7. This CDR3 has 15 residues. Germline V gives CDR1 SGHVS, CDR2 FNYEAQ. CDR3 sequence reads: CASSSRQGPTYEQYF. The CDR3 nucleotides are TGTGCCAGCAGCTCCAGACAGGGGCCTACCTACGAGCAGTACTTC.

The genes are TRBV29-1 and TRBJ1-2; TRBD1 matches at 9 bases. This CDR3 is built from 14 residues. J gave up 5 bases and V 3 bases, and 7 bases lay outside the gene matches. Germline CDR1 reads SQVTM; CDR2 reads ANQGSEA. CDR3 nucleotides: TGCAGCGTTGAGCCGGGACAGGGCAGATATGGCTACACCTTC. It translates to CSVEPGQGRYGYTF. The full variable domain, rest sourced from reference TRBV29-1 and TRBJ1-2, is SAVISQKPSRDICQRGTSLTIQCQVDSQVTMMFWYRQQPGQSLTLIATANQGSEATYESGFVIDKFPISRPNLTFSTLTVSNMSPEDSSIYLCSVEPGQGRYGYTFGSGTRLTVV.

The chain recombines TRBV6-2 or TRBV6-3 with TRBJ1-3; tentative D call: TRBD1 (6 bases). Germline CDR1 is MNHEY and CDR2 is SVGEGT. The CDR3 consists of 17 residues. The V and J ends lost 3 bases and 3 bases respectively, with 18 bases between them. CDR3 protein: CASSYGPRGARGNTIYF. Written as DNA, the CDR3 is TGTGCCAGCAGTTATGGACCGCGGGGGGCGCGTGGAAACACCATATATTTT.

The V and J genes are TRBV5-5 and TRBJ1-2, with D perhaps TRBD1 (6 bases). The germline V and J ends were trimmed by 3 bases and 7 bases, with 19 bases remaining between them. The V gene's germline CDR1 is SGHKS and CDR2 YYEKEE (reference sequence). This CDR3 comprises 15 residues. CDR3 nucleotide sequence: TGTGCCAGCAGCTCCCCGGGACACTTGTTTAGTGGCTACACCTTC. This encodes CASSSPGHLFSGYTF. Using reference TRBV5-5 and TRBJ1-2 for the parts outside the CDR3, the full variable domain is DAGVTQSPTHLIKTRGQQVTLRCSPISGHKSVSWYQQVLGQGPQFIFQYYEKEERGRGNFPDRFSARQFPNYSSELNVNALLLGDSALYLCASSSPGHLFSGYTFGSGTRLTVV.

The V and J genes are TRBV7-2 and TRBJ1-4, with D perhaps TRBD1 (5 bases). Germline V lookup: CDR1 SGHTA, CDR2 FQGNSA. V was trimmed by 3 bases and J by 7 bases, leaving 9 bases between them. CDR3 length: 13 amino acids. CDR3 amino acids: CASSFVGGEKLFF. Written as DNA, the CDR3 is TGTGCCAGCAGCTTCGTCGGGGGTGAAAAACTGTTTTTT.

The chain carries TRBV3-1 (or the pseudogene TRBV3-2) and TRBJ1-2; possibly TRBD1 for D (6 bases). CDR1 and CDR2 (germline): LGHDT, YNNKEL (reference sequence). Trimming stripped 3 bases from V and 4 bases from J, with 9 bases between. The CDR3 consists of 13 residues. CDR3 region: CASSQGGVYGYTF. CDR3 in DNA: TGTGCCAGCAGCCAGGGGGGCGTCTATGGCTACACCTTC.

The table lists this clone with a few counts. The chain carries TRBV5-4 and TRBJ1-2; the D gene is possibly TRBD1 (6 bases). The ends were cut back, 0 bases at V and 2 bases at J, with 8 bases in the middle. The CDR3 consists of 14 residues. Germline CDR1 reads SGHNT; CDR2 reads YYREEE (reference sequence). DNA for the CDR3: TGTGCCAGCAGCTTGGGCGGGGGCAACTATGGCTACACCTTC. Its protein is CASSLGGGNYGYTF.

The chain carries TRBV5-5 and TRBJ2-7, with a weak D call TRBD1 (5 bases). V lost 1 base to trimming and J lost 2 bases, with 10 bases between them. Germline V lookup: CDR1 SGHKS, CDR2 YYEKEE (reference sequence). The CDR3 consists of 14 residues. CDR3 region: CASSLYQGTYEQYF. The DNA of the CDR3 is TGTGCCAGCAGCTTGTATCAGGGAACCTACGAGCAGTACTTC.

This rearrangement joins TRBV9 to TRBJ1-1, with D possibly matching TRBD1 (6 bases). The CDR3 extends over 14 amino acids. Trimming shortened V by 0 bases and J by 4 bases, and 10 bases separated the two germline ends. The germline gives CDR1 SGDLS, CDR2 YYNGEE. As DNA, the CDR3 is TGTGCCAGCAGCGTAGGGGGGCCTGCCACTGAAGCTTTCTTT. Translated, it gives CASSVGGPATEAFF. Drawing the rest from reference TRBV9 and TRBJ1-1, the complete variable domain is DSGVTQTPKHLITATGQRVTLRCSPRSGDLSVYWYQQSLDQGLQFLIQYYNGEERAKGNILERFSAQQFPDLHSELNLSSLELGDSALYFCASSVGGPATEAFFGQGTRLTVV.

This clone was counted a single time. This sequence joins TRBV30 and TRBJ2-3; weak D call: TRBD1 (6 bases). This CDR3 has 13 residues. Germline assignment: CDR1 GTSNPN and CDR2 SVGIG (reference sequence). Trimming took off 5 bases at V and 5 bases at J, with 14 bases between the two ends. In DNA, the CDR3 is TGTGCCTGGGGGGACAAAGGCTTAGATACGCAGTATTTT. Translated: CAWGDKGLDTQYF.

As DNA, the CDR3 is TGTGCCAGCAGCCGACCGGGACCTTCGCACTATGGCTACACCTTC. This sequence encodes CASSRPGPSHYGYTF. V usage is TRBV3-1 (or the pseudogene TRBV3-2) and J usage is TRBJ1-2; TRBD1 is a possible D gene (5 bases). CDR1 and CDR2 (germline): LGHDT, YNNKEL (reference sequence). Trimming shortened V by 4 bases and J by 3 bases, and 15 bases separated the two germline ends. The CDR3 is made up of 15 amino acids.

This clone was recorded many times. The chain combines TRBV20-1 with TRBJ1-2; D is uncertain. V dropped 3 bases and J dropped 0 bases, with 8 bases sitting between them. Germline CDR1 and CDR2: DFQATT and SNEGSKA (reference sequence). The CDR3 contains 13 residues. The CDR3 reads CSASPPTNYGYTF. CDR3 coding DNA: TGCAGTGCTAGTCCGCCGACTAACTATGGCTACACCTTC.

The gene calls are TRBV12-3 or TRBV12-4 and TRBJ2-2, with D uncertain. V lost 2 bases and J lost 5, with 6 bases in between. This CDR3 has 13 amino acids. This CDR3 reads CASSLIGTGELFF. In nucleotides, the CDR3 is TGTGCCAGCAGTTTAATAGGGACCGGGGAGCTGTTTTTT.

The chain recombines TRBV6-5 with TRBJ2-7; D is unresolved. Germline V gives CDR1 MNHEY, CDR2 SVGAGI. The CDR3 consists of 13 residues. V was shortened by 0 bases and J by 3 bases, with 6 bases between the two germline ends. The DNA of the CDR3 is TGTGCCAGCAGTTACTCGATGGACTACGAGCAGTACTTC. The encoded protein is CASSYSMDYEQYF.

This rearrangement joins TRBV5-1 to TRBJ2-7, with 8 bases aligning to TRBD2. This CDR3 has 14 amino acids. Germline CDR1 is SGHRS and CDR2 is YFSETQ. The V and J ends lost 3 bases and 1 base, in that order; junction bases with no gene match: 3. As DNA, the CDR3 is TGCGCCAGCAGCTCCGGCGGGGGGTCCTACGAGCAGTACTTC. Translated, it gives CASSSGGGSYEQYF.

The chain carries TRBV12-5 and TRBJ2-1; 7 bases map to TRBD2. The CDR3 runs 15 residues. CDR1 is LGHNT, CDR2 FRNRAP, per germline. Germline trimming cut 7 bases from V and 9 bases from J; bases unmatched to any gene: 15. The CDR3, as DNA: TGTGCTAGTGCGAGCGGGGCGGCTGGTAGTGGTGAGCAGTTCTTC. Protein: CASASGAAGSGEQFF.